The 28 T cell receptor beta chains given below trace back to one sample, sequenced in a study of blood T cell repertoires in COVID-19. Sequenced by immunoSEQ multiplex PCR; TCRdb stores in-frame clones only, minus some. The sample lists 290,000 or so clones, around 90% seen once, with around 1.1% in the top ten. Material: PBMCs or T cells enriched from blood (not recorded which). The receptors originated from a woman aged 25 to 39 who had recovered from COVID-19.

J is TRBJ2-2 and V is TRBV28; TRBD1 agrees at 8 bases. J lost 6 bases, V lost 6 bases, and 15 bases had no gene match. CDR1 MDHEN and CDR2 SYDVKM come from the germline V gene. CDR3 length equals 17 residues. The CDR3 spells CASRPSGGTGGAGELFF. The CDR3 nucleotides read TGTGCCAGCAGACCGTCGGGCGGGACAGGAGGGGCCGGGGAGCTGTTTTTT.

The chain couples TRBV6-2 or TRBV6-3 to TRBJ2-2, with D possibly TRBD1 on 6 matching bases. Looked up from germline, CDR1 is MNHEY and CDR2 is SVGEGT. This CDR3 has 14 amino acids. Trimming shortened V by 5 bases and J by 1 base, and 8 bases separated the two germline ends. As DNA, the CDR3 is TGTGCCAGCAGTCGGACAGTGAACACCGGGGAGCTGTTTTTT. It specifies CASSRTVNTGELFF.

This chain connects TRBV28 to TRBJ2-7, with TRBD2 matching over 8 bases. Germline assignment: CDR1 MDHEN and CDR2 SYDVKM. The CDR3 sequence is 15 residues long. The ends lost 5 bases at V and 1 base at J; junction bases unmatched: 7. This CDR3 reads CASSAQTSASYEQYF. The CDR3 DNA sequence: TGTGCCAGCAGTGCTCAGACTAGCGCATCCTACGAGCAGTACTTC.

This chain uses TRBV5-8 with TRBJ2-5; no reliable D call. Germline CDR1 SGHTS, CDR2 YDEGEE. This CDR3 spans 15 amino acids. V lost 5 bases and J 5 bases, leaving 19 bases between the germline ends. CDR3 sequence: CASRLPLLSRETQYF. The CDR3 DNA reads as TGTGCCAGCAGACTCCCTTTGCTCAGCAGGGAGACCCAGTACTTC.

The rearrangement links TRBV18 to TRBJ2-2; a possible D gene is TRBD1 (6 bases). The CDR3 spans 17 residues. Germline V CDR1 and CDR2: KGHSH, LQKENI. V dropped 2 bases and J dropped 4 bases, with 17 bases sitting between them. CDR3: CASSPGQGNILTGELFF. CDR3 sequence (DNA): TGTGCCAGCTCACCAGGTCAGGGGAATATCCTCACCGGGGAGCTGTTTTTT. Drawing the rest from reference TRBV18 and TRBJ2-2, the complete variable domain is NAGVMQNPRHLVRRRGQEARLRCSPMKGHSHVYWYRQLPEEGLKFMVYLQKENIIDESGMPKERFSAEFPKEGPSILRIQQVVRGDSAAYFCASSPGQGNILTGELFFGEGSRLTVL.

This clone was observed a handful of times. Here the CDR3 reads CASSSGSYNQPQHF. For the CDR3, the DNA is TGTGCCAGCAGCTCGGGTAGCTATAATCAGCCCCAGCATTTT. The V call is TRBV5-6, the J call TRBJ1-5; no firm D call. The CDR3 is made up of 14 amino acids. Germline loops: CDR1 SGHDT, CDR2 YYEEEE. Trimming pared 3 bases from V and 4 bases from J, leaving 11 bases between.

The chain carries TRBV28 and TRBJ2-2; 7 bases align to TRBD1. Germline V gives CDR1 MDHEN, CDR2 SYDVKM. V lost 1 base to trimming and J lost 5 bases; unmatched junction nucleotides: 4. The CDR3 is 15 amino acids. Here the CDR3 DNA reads TGTGCCAGCAGTTTATCAAGGGGGCGGACCGGGGAGCTGTTTTTT. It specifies CASSLSRGRTGELFF.

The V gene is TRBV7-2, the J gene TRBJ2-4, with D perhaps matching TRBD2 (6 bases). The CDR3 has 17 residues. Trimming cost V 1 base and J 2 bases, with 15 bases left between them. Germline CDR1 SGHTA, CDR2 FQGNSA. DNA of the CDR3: TGTGCCAGCAGCTTAGGCAAAGCGGGCATAACCAAAAACATTCAGTACTTC. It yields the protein CASSLGKAGITKNIQYF. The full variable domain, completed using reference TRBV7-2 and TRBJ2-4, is GAGVSQSPSNKVTEKGKDVELRCDPISGHTALYWYRQSLGQGLEFLIYFQGNSAPDKSGLPSDRFSAERTGGSVSTLTIQRTQQEDSAVYLCASSLGKAGITKNIQYFGAGTRLSVL.

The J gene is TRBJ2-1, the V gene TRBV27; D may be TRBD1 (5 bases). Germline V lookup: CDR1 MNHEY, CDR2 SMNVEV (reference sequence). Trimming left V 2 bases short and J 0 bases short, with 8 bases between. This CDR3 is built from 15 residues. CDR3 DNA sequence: TGTGCCAGCAGTTTAACAGGTATCTCCTACAATGAGCAGTTCTTC. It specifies CASSLTGISYNEQFF.

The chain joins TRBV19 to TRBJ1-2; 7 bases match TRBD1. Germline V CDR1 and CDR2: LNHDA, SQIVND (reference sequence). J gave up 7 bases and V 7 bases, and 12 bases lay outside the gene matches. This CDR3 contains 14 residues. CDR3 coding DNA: TGTGCCAGTACGACAGAGGGGACAGCACGTGGCTACACCTTC. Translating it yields CASTTEGTARGYTF.

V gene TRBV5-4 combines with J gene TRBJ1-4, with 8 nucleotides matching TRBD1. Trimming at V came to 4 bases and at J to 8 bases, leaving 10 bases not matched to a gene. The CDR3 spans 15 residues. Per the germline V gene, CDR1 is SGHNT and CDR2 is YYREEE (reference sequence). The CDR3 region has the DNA TGTGCCAGCAGCCTCCGACAGGGGCAGGCGGAAAAACTGTTTTTT. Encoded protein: CASSLRQGQAEKLFF.

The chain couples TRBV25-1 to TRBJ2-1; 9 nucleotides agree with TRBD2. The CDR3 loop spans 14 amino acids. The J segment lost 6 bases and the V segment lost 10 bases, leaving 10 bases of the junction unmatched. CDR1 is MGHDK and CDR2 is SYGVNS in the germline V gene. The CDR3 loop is CATTGGRDVNEQFF. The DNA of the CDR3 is TGTGCCACCACAGGCGGGAGGGATGTCAATGAGCAGTTCTTC.

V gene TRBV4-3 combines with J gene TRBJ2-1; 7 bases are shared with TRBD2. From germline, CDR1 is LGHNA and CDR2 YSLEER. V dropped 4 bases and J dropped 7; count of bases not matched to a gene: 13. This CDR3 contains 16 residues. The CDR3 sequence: CASSPSVAGVKNEQFF. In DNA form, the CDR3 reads TGCGCCAGCAGCCCCTCGGTTGCGGGAGTGAAGAATGAGCAGTTCTTC.

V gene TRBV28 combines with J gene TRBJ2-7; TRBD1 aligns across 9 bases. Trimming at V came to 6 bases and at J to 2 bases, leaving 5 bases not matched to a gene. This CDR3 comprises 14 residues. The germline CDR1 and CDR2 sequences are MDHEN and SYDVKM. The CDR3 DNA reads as TGTGCCAGCAGAAAAGGGACAGGGACCTACGAGCAGTACTTC. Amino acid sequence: CASRKGTGTYEQYF.

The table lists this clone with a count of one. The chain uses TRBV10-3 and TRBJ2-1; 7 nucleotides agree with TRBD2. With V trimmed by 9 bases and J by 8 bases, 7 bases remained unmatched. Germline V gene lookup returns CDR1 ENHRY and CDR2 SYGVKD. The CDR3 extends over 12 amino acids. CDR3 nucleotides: TGTGCCATGCGGACTAGTACAGATGAGCAGTTCTTC. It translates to CAMRTSTDEQFF.

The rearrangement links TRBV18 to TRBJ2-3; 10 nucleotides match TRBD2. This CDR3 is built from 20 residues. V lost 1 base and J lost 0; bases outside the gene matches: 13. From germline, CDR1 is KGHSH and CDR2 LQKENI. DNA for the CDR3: TGTGCCAGCTCACCACTCCCCCGAGCTAGCGGGGGCACTAGCACAGATACGCAGTATTTT. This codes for CASSPLPRASGGTSTDTQYF.

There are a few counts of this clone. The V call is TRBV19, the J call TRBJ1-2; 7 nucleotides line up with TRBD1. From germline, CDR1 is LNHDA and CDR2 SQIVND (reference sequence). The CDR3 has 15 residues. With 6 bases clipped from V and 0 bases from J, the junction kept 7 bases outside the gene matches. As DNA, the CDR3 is TGTGCCAGTAGGTCCGGGGACAGCTCTAACTATGGCTACACCTTC. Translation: CASRSGDSSNYGYTF.

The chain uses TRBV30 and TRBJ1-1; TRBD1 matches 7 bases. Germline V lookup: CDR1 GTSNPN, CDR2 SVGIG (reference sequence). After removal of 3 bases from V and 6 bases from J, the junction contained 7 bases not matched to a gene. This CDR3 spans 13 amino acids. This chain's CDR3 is CAWSPDQGAEAFF. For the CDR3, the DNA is TGTGCCTGGAGCCCTGACCAGGGGGCTGAAGCTTTCTTT.

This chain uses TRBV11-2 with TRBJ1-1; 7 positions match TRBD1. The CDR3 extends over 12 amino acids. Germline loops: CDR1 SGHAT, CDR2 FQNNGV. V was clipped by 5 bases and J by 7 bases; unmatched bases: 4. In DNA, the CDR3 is TGTGCCAGCAGCGCCAGGGGGGTTGAAGCTTTCTTT. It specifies CASSARGVEAFF.

This chain's CDR3 is CASSSGLALDVKQYF. The CDR3 DNA reads as TGTGCCAGCAGTTCTGGACTAGCGCTCGATGTTAAGCAGTACTTC. The rearrangement uses TRBV28 and TRBJ2-7; TRBD2 aligns across 9 bases. CDR1 is MDHEN, CDR2 SYDVKM, per germline. Trimming took 4 bases from V and 8 from J; bases not matched to a gene: 12. This CDR3 contains 15 residues. The full variable domain, with the rest looked up from reference TRBV28 and TRBJ2-7, is DVKVTQSSRYLVKRTGEKVFLECVQDMDHENMFWYRQDPGLGLRLIYFSYDVKMKEKGDIPEGYSVSREKKERFSLILESASTNQTSMYLCASSSGLALDVKQYFGPGTRLTVT.

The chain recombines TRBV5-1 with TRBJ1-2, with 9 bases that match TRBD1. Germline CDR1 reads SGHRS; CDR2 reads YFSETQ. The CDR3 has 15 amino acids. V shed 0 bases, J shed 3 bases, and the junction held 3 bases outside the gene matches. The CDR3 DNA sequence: TGCGCCAGCAGCTTGGATACAGGGGGCGACTATGGCTACACCTTC. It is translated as CASSLDTGGDYGYTF.

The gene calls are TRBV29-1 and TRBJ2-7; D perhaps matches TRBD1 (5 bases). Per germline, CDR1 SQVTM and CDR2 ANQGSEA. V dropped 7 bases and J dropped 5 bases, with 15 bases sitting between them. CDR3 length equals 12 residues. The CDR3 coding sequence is TGCAGCGCCCTAACAGGTTACCACGAGCAGTACTTC. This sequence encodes CSALTGYHEQYF.

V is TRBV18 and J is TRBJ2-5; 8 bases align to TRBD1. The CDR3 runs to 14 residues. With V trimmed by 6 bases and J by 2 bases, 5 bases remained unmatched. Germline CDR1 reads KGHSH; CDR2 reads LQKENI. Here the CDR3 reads CASSRTGLQETQYF. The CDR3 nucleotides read TGTGCCAGCTCCCGGACAGGGTTACAAGAGACCCAGTACTTC.

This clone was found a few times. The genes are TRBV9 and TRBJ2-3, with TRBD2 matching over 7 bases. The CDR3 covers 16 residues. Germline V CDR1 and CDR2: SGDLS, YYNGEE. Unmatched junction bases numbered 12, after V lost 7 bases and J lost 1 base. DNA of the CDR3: TGTGCCAGCGGGACCGGGGGGAGCTCGGGCACAGATACGCAGTATTTT. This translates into CASGTGGSSGTDTQYF.

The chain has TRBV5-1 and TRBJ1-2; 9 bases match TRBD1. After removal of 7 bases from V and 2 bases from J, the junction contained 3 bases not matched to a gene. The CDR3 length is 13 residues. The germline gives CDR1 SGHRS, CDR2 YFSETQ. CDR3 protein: CASSTGGNYGYTF. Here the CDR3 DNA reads TGCGCCAGCTCGACAGGGGGAAACTATGGCTACACCTTC.

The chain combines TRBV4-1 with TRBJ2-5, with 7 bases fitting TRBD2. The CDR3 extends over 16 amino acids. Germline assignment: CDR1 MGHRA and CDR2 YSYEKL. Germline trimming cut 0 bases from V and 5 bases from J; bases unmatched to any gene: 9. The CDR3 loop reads CASSQDGVLRGETQYF. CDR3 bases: TGCGCCAGCAGCCAAGATGGAGTCTTGCGGGGGGAGACCCAGTACTTC.

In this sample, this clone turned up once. The chain's CDR3 is CASSLPPSRGHVEQYF. The CDR3 bases are TGTGCCAGCAGCCTCCCCCCCAGCAGGGGGCATGTCGAGCAGTACTTC. The rearrangement links TRBV3-1 (or the pseudogene TRBV3-2) to TRBJ2-7; 8 positions agree with TRBD1. CDR1 and CDR2 (germline): LGHDT, YNNKEL (reference sequence). The length of the CDR3 is 16 residues. The V segment lost 4 bases and the J segment 6 bases; nucleotides outside the gene matches: 14.

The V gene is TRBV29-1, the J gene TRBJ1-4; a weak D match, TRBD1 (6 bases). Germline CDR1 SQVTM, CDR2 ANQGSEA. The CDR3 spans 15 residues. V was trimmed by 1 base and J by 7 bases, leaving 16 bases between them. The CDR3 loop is CSVEGGTLGSEKLFF. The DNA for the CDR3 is TGCAGCGTTGAAGGGGGGACACTAGGGAGTGAAAAACTGTTTTTT.